Below are 23 T cell receptor beta chains sequenced from a single sample in a study of identical twins. Using its own MiXCR run on the 5' RACE reads, TCRdb lists one record per CDR3 protein. This sample has around 280,000 distinct CDR3 sequences; around 8.8% occur once, and the top ten carry 2.1%. This same sample was also taken into another study, of yellow fever vaccine responses in identical twins.

The sample consisted of memory (CD45RO+) T cells sorted from blood. Source of these receptors: a woman in her late teens or twenties in good health.

V usage is TRBV18 and J usage is TRBJ1-1; D call uncertain. The CDR3 contains 15 residues. The V gene's germline CDR1 is KGHSH and CDR2 LQKENI. The germline V and J ends were trimmed by 3 bases and 7 bases, with 18 bases remaining between them. The chain's CDR3 is CASSPVASGAGEAFF. For the CDR3, the DNA is TGTGCCAGCTCACCTGTTGCCTCGGGAGCGGGTGAAGCTTTCTTT.

This clonotype was counted many times. The chain has TRBV20-1 and TRBJ1-1; D ambiguous. This CDR3 region has 12 residues. Germline loops: CDR1 DFQATT, CDR2 SNEGSKA (reference sequence). Trimming left V 3 bases short and J 1 base short, with 6 bases between. The CDR3 spells CSARRGNTEAFF. CDR3 DNA sequence: TGCAGTGCTAGGCGGGGGAACACTGAAGCTTTCTTT.

This chain links TRBV7-2 with TRBJ2-5; 8 bases are a match to TRBD2. Germline assignment: CDR1 SGHTA and CDR2 FQGNSA. CDR3 length equals 18 residues. The V gene end was trimmed by 2 bases and the J gene end by 1 base; junction bases not matched to a gene: 12. The CDR3 region is CASSLSCCGSGVQETQYF. In DNA form, the CDR3 reads TGTGCCAGCAGCTTAAGCTGCTGCGGTAGCGGGGTCCAAGAGACCCAGTACTTC.

The chain employs TRBV27 and TRBJ2-2; 9 nucleotides agree with TRBD1. The CDR3 spans 14 residues. J was trimmed by 6 bases and V by 5 bases; bases with no gene match: 4. Germline CDR1 reads MNHEY; CDR2 reads SMNVEV (reference sequence). The CDR3 reads CASSADRGAGELFF. The CDR3, as DNA: TGTGCCAGCAGTGCCGACAGGGGGGCCGGGGAGCTGTTTTTT.

The chain joins TRBV20-1 to TRBJ2-3; TRBD2 matches 8 bases. Germline values: CDR1 DFQATT, CDR2 SNEGSKA (reference sequence). With V trimmed by 1 base and J by 7 bases, 19 bases remained unmatched. The CDR3 consists of 18 residues. The CDR3 spells CSARVGGLLAGGVNTQYF. CDR3 coding DNA: TGCAGTGCTAGAGTGGGGGGACTGCTGGCGGGAGGAGTGAATACGCAGTATTTT.

This clonotype occurred a few times. V usage is TRBV6-2 or TRBV6-3 and J usage is TRBJ2-6; perhaps TRBD1 as D (7 bases). V was clipped by 0 bases and J by 0 bases, with 18 bases between them. The germline V gene has CDR1 MNHEY and CDR2 SVGEGT. The CDR3 consists of 20 residues. The CDR3 spells CASSYSRSPQGGSGANVLTF. CDR3 sequence (DNA): TGTGCCAGCAGTTACTCGAGGTCACCTCAGGGGGGCTCTGGGGCCAACGTCCTGACTTTC.

The CDR3 here is CASTGEEKLFF. In DNA form, the CDR3 reads TGTGCCAGCACAGGGGAAGAAAAACTGTTTTTT. The V gene is TRBV2, the J gene TRBJ1-4, with D tentatively TRBD1 (6 bases). Germline V gene lookup returns CDR1 SNHLY and CDR2 FYNNEI. This CDR3 is built from 11 residues. Trimming took 7 bases from V and 8 from J, leaving 8 bases between them.

This clonotype was observed many times. This chain connects TRBV4-2 to TRBJ2-1; 13 positions agree with TRBD2. Germline V CDR1 and CDR2: LGHNA, YNFKEQ. The length of the CDR3 is 17 residues. V trimming: 0 bases; J trimming: 4 bases; junction bases outside the gene matches: 3. The CDR3 protein is CASSQDGTSGTYNEQFF. DNA of the CDR3: TGTGCCAGCAGCCAAGATGGGACTAGCGGGACTTACAATGAGCAGTTCTTC.

This clonotype was picked up many times. The rearrangement uses TRBV9 and TRBJ2-7; 8 positions agree with TRBD1. Germline CDR1 and CDR2: SGDLS and YYNGEE. This CDR3 region has 14 residues. Trimming at V came to 4 bases and at J to 5 bases, leaving 8 bases not matched to a gene. CDR3 nucleotide sequence: TGTGCCAGCAGCTTCACAGGGGGTTTCGACGAGCAGTACTTC. Protein: CASSFTGGFDEQYF. The full variable domain, its missing parts supplied by reference TRBV9 and TRBJ2-7, is DSGVTQTPKHLITATGQRVTLRCSPRSGDLSVYWYQQSLDQGLQFLIQYYNGEERAKGNILERFSAQQFPDLHSELNLSSLELGDSALYFCASSFTGGFDEQYFGPGTRLTVT.

J is TRBJ2-1 and V is TRBV13, with 12 bases aligning to TRBD1. Germline V gene data show CDR1 as PRHDT and CDR2 as FYEKMQ (reference sequence). V was clipped by 5 bases and J by 8 bases; unmatched bases: 7. There are 15 residues in the CDR3. This CDR3 reads CASSIRDRGLYEQFF. The CDR3 DNA is TGTGCCAGCAGCATCCGGGACAGGGGGCTTTATGAGCAGTTCTTC.

This clonotype was picked up a small number of times. The chain combines TRBV20-1 with TRBJ2-5; D is perhaps TRBD2 (7 bases). The germline CDR1 and CDR2 sequences are DFQATT and SNEGSKA (reference sequence). The CDR3 has 14 residues. With 6 bases removed from V and 3 bases from J, the gap between germline ends came to 17 bases. CDR3 sequence: CSASPGGPKETQYF. CDR3 sequence (DNA): TGCAGTGCCTCCCCCGGGGGGCCCAAAGAGACCCAGTACTTC.

The chain uses TRBV7-2 and TRBJ1-6, with no clear D. Germline V gene data show CDR1 as SGHTA and CDR2 as FQGNSA. This CDR3 has 21 residues. Trimming shortened V by 0 bases and J by 4 bases, and 25 bases separated the two germline ends. CDR3 residues: CASSLAAAAGLDFAYNSPLHF. CDR3 DNA: TGTGCCAGCAGCTTAGCAGCTGCTGCTGGTCTCGATTTCGCGTATAATTCACCCCTCCACTTT.

V usage is TRBV20-1 and J usage is TRBJ2-3, with no clear D. Germline V gene lookup returns CDR1 DFQATT and CDR2 SNEGSKA (reference sequence). With 3 bases removed from V and 3 bases from J, the gap between germline ends came to 10 bases. This CDR3 is built from 13 residues. The CDR3 sequence: CSASDSATDTQYF. The DNA for the CDR3 is TGCAGTGCTAGTGATTCAGCTACAGATACGCAGTATTTT.

This rearrangement joins TRBV3-1 to TRBJ1-1; D unresolved. Trimming took 8 bases from V and 5 from J, leaving 9 bases between them. CDR3 length: 11 residues. The germline gives CDR1 LGHDT, CDR2 YNNKEL (reference sequence). CDR3 in amino acids: CASASSTEAFF. CDR3 nucleotide sequence: TGTGCCAGCGCCTCATCTACTGAAGCTTTCTTT. Together with reference TRBV3-1 and TRBJ1-1, the CDR3 gives the full variable domain: DTAVSQTPKYLVTQMGNDKSIKCEQNLGHDTMYWYKQDSKKFLKIMFSYNNKELIINETVPNRFSPKSPDKAHLNLHINSLELGDSAVYFCASASSTEAFFGQGTRLTVV.

The genes are TRBV11-2 and TRBJ1-2; D remains ambiguous. V was clipped by 5 bases and J by 4 bases, with 8 bases between them. The CDR3 is 12 residues long. Per germline, CDR1 SGHAT and CDR2 FQNNGV. The chain's CDR3 is CASSGRGYGYTF. The CDR3 nucleotides read TGTGCCAGCAGCGGGCGGGGCTATGGCTACACCTTC.

Many counts were recorded for this clonotype. V is TRBV12-3 or TRBV12-4 and J is TRBJ1-6, with D perhaps TRBD1 (5 bases). With 1 base removed from V and 10 bases from J, the gap between germline ends came to 11 bases. CDR3 length equals 14 residues. CDR3 in amino acids: CASSLVGGRSPLHF. The CDR3 coding sequence is TGTGCCAGCAGTTTAGTGGGGGGTCGGTCACCCCTCCACTTT.

The chain employs TRBV6-1 and TRBJ2-1; TRBD2 agrees at 13 bases. CDR1 is MNHNS, CDR2 SASEGT, per germline. CDR3 length: 18 residues. Trimming removed 8 bases from V and 0 bases from J; junction bases left unmatched: 10. CDR3 residues: CASRPGLAGARSYNEQFF. DNA for the CDR3: TGTGCCAGCCGACCTGGACTAGCGGGAGCTCGCTCCTACAATGAGCAGTTCTTC.

The chain links TRBV20-1 to TRBJ2-3; D remains ambiguous. Germline loops: CDR1 DFQATT, CDR2 SNEGSKA (reference sequence). CDR3 length: 16 amino acids. Trimming stripped 0 bases from V and 0 bases from J, with 13 bases between. CDR3 amino acids: CSARDGASASTDTQYF. Written as DNA, the CDR3 is TGCAGTGCTAGAGATGGAGCCTCAGCGAGCACAGATACGCAGTATTTT.

There are a few counts of this clonotype. This sequence joins TRBV24-1 and TRBJ2-1, with D tentatively TRBD2 (6 bases). V lost 7 bases and J 6 bases, leaving 15 bases between the germline ends. CDR1 KGHDR and CDR2 SFDVKD come from the germline V gene. CDR3 length: 14 residues. The CDR3 DNA is TGTGCCACCAGACGGGACTTCGGCTCCAATGAGCAGTTCTTC. Translation gives CATRRDFGSNEQFF.

This clonotype has a count of ten or more. The V and J genes are TRBV15 and TRBJ1-6; D is uncertain. V shed 0 bases and J shed 11 bases, with 11 bases lying between them. The CDR3 runs 14 residues. Germline CDR1 is LNHNV and CDR2 is YYDKDF (reference sequence). DNA of the CDR3: TGTGCCACCAGCAGAGATTGGGCGGGTGCACCCCTCCACTTT. Its translation: CATSRDWAGAPLHF.

This clonotype was seen a few times. This chain connects TRBV28 to TRBJ2-1; D might be TRBD2 (7 bases). This CDR3 contains 16 residues. Germline lookup yields CDR1 MDHEN and CDR2 SYDVKM. With 6 bases removed from V and 9 bases from J, the gap between germline ends came to 24 bases. CDR3 coding DNA: TGTGCCAGCAGCAACCCCTCAGGGGTTCGGGAGGTTGAGCAGTTCTTC. Translating it yields CASSNPSGVREVEQFF.

This chain connects TRBV12-3 or TRBV12-4 to TRBJ2-2, with D possibly being TRBD1 (7 bases). This CDR3 has 16 amino acids. Between the trimmed V and J ends, which lost 7 bases and 6 bases, there was a span of 21 bases. The CDR3 nucleotides are TGTGCCAGCACAAAAACGGGGTCAGGGGGGTCCGGGGAGCTGTTTTTT. It specifies CASTKTGSGGSGELFF.

This clonotype was recorded many times. The rearrangement links TRBV5-1 to TRBJ2-1, with unresolved D. The V end lost 0 bases, the J end lost 7 bases, and 14 bases lay between the germline ends. The CDR3 contains 15 residues. The germline gives CDR1 SGHRS, CDR2 YFSETQ. The CDR3 nucleotides read TGCGCCAGCAGCTTGGCCGCGGCTAGTGGTAATGAGCAGTTCTTC. Its translation: CASSLAAASGNEQFF.